Shown below are 32 T cell receptor beta chains from a single sample sequenced in a study of blood T cell repertoires in COVID-19. Produced via immunoSEQ multiplex PCR; TCRdb's table is partial and in-frame only. Among about 220,000 clones listed, approximately 90% were seen once. The sample consisted of PBMCs or T cells enriched from blood (not recorded which). These TCRs come from a woman aged 18-29 years in a cohort exposed to, infected with or recovered from COVID-19 (not recorded which).

V is TRBV10-3 and J is TRBJ2-7; 7 bases map to TRBD1. Per the germline V gene, CDR1 is ENHRY and CDR2 is SYGVKD. J gave up 4 bases and V 11 bases, and 17 bases lay outside the gene matches. The CDR3 runs to 15 residues. CDR3 in amino acids: CASKSGTDNRYEQYF. The CDR3 coding sequence is TGTGCCTCGAAGTCCGGGACAGACAATCGGTACGAGCAGTACTTC.

The chain couples TRBV7-3 to TRBJ2-1, with 13 bases fitting TRBD2. The V gene's germline CDR1 is SGHTA and CDR2 FQGTGA. With V trimmed by 5 bases and J by 9 bases, 4 bases remained unmatched. The CDR3 sequence is 14 residues long. This chain's CDR3 is CASSQTSGGPEQFF. The CDR3 nucleotides are TGTGCCAGCAGCCAGACTAGCGGGGGGCCTGAGCAGTTCTTC.

V usage is TRBV27 and J usage is TRBJ1-6, with 10 bases fitting TRBD1. The germline CDR1 and CDR2 sequences are MNHEY and SMNVEV (reference sequence). Losses at the gene ends were 8 bases for V and 4 bases for J; bases not matched to a gene: 2. The CDR3 contains 14 residues. This CDR3 is CASGGQGYNSPLHF. The CDR3 DNA follows: TGTGCCAGCGGGGGACAGGGGTATAATTCACCCCTCCACTTT.

The chain combines TRBV27 with TRBJ2-7; perhaps TRBD2 as D (6 bases). The CDR3 consists of 14 residues. Germline CDR1 is MNHEY and CDR2 is SMNVEV (reference sequence). Trimming shortened V by 2 bases and J by 2 bases, and 10 bases separated the two germline ends. CDR3 sequence: CASSLREFPYEQYF. Here the CDR3 DNA reads TGTGCCAGCAGTTTACGGGAGTTCCCCTACGAGCAGTACTTC.

V gene TRBV7-9 combines with J gene TRBJ1-2, with D perhaps TRBD1 (5 bases). The CDR3 is made up of 15 amino acids. The germline V gene has CDR1 SEHNR and CDR2 FQNEAQ (reference sequence). V shed 4 bases and J shed 6 bases, with 18 bases lying between them. The CDR3 DNA reads as TGTGCCAGCAGCTACACCGGGACTCCGGCGCATGGCTACACCTTC. It codes for CASSYTGTPAHGYTF.

The chain joins TRBV5-8 to TRBJ2-1, with D maybe TRBD2 (6 bases). The V and J ends lost 5 bases and 3 bases respectively, with 15 bases between them. The CDR3 consists of 15 residues. CDR1 is SGHTS and CDR2 is YDEGEE in the germline V gene. The CDR3 sequence: CASSIGLASYNEQFF. The CDR3 DNA reads TGTGCCAGCAGTATAGGGCTAGCGAGCTACAATGAGCAGTTCTTC.

The J gene is TRBJ1-1, the V gene TRBV14; the D is unclear. V lost 1 base and J 3 bases, leaving 27 bases between the germline ends. CDR3 length: 20 amino acids. CDR1 SGHDN and CDR2 FVKESK come from the germline V gene. CDR3 loop: CASSQGSWRVILFGDTEAFF. The CDR3 DNA sequence: TGTGCCAGCAGCCAAGGATCTTGGAGGGTCATTCTTTTCGGGGACACTGAAGCTTTCTTT.

The chain is built from TRBV7-3 and TRBJ2-3, with TRBD2 matching over 7 bases. Germline trimming cut 0 bases from V and 0 bases from J; bases unmatched to any gene: 6. The CDR3 has 17 residues. CDR1 SGHTA and CDR2 FQGTGA come from the germline V gene. CDR3 bases: TGTGCCAGCAGCTTAACGGCCGGGGGGATAAGCACAGATACGCAGTATTTT. Protein: CASSLTAGGISTDTQYF.

The chain is built from TRBV2 and TRBJ1-4; D remains ambiguous. Trimming took off 7 bases at V and 0 bases at J, with 9 bases between the two ends. CDR1 and CDR2 (germline): SNHLY, FYNNEI. The CDR3 is 14 residues long. The DNA of the CDR3 is TGTGCCAGCATTCAGATGCCAACTAATGAAAAACTGTTTTTT. Its translation: CASIQMPTNEKLFF.

This clone was counted once. The V call is TRBV18, the J call TRBJ1-2; perhaps TRBD1 as D (6 bases). CDR1 and CDR2 from the germline V gene are KGHSH and LQKENI. V lost 2 bases and J 4 bases, leaving 14 bases between the germline ends. This CDR3 is 15 amino acids long. For the CDR3, the DNA is TGTGCCAGCTCACCAGAACAGGGTCGCGCCTATGGCTACACCTTC. It encodes CASSPEQGRAYGYTF.

This chain uses TRBV5-6 with TRBJ1-2, with D tentatively TRBD1 (5 bases). V was trimmed by 0 bases and J by 8 bases, leaving 11 bases between them. The CDR3 extends over 13 amino acids. Germline values: CDR1 SGHDT, CDR2 YYEEEE. CDR3 sequence (DNA): TGTGCCAGCAGCTTGGTTGTAGGGGAAGGCTACACCTTC. The encoded protein is CASSLVVGEGYTF.

In its sample, this clone was seen once. The chain links TRBV5-6 to TRBJ2-3, with 9 bases that match TRBD2. V was pared by 2 bases and J by 2 bases, with 6 bases of the junction left unmatched. The CDR3 is 16 amino acids. The germline gives CDR1 SGHDT, CDR2 YYEEEE. In nucleotides, the CDR3 is TGTGCCAGCAGCTTCCTAGCGGGGTGGCACACAGATACGCAGTATTTT. This sequence encodes CASSFLAGWHTDTQYF.

The rearrangement uses TRBV2 and TRBJ2-7, with 8 positions matching TRBD2. This CDR3 has 13 amino acids. V shed 2 bases, J shed 3 bases, and the junction held 0 bases outside the gene matches. CDR1 SNHLY and CDR2 FYNNEI come from the germline V gene. CDR3 sequence reads: CASSERGGYEQYF. The CDR3 region has the DNA TGTGCCAGCAGTGAACGGGGGGGCTACGAGCAGTACTTC.

The chain joins TRBV11-2 to TRBJ1-1; D is unclear. This CDR3 is built from 15 residues. Germline V gene data show CDR1 as SGHAT and CDR2 as FQNNGV. V was cut by 0 bases and J by 0 bases, with 8 bases left in between. CDR3 residues: CASSLDPTVNTEAFF. Written as DNA, the CDR3 is TGTGCCAGCAGCTTAGACCCGACTGTGAACACTGAAGCTTTCTTT. The variable domain in full, completed from reference TRBV11-2 and TRBJ1-1, reads EAGVAQSPRYKIIEKRQSVAFWCNPISGHATLYWYQQILGQGPKLLIQFQNNGVVDDSQLPKDRFSAERLKGVDSTLKIQPAKLEDSAVYLCASSLDPTVNTEAFFGQGTRLTVV.

This sequence joins TRBV5-4 and TRBJ1-1; 8 bases align to TRBD1. V dropped 4 bases and J dropped 4; count of bases not matched to a gene: 9. CDR1 SGHNT and CDR2 YYREEE come from the germline V gene (reference sequence). The CDR3 runs to 15 residues. The CDR3 reads CASSHSGQGGTEAFF. The CDR3 coding sequence is TGTGCCAGCAGCCACTCCGGACAGGGAGGCACTGAAGCTTTCTTT. Full variable domain (outside the CDR3, taken from reference TRBV5-4 and TRBJ1-1): ETGVTQSPTHLIKTRGQQVTLRCSSQSGHNTVSWYQQALGQGPQFIFQYYREEENGRGNFPPRFSGLQFPNYSSELNVNALELDDSALYLCASSHSGQGGTEAFFGQGTRLTVV.

The V call is TRBV4-1, the J call TRBJ1-5; 9 bases are shared with TRBD1. The CDR3 is 16 amino acids. Trimming cost V 5 bases and J 5 bases; bases outside gene matches: 10. Germline CDR1 is MGHRA and CDR2 is YSYEKL. The CDR3 here is CASSSWTGEGYQPQHF. The CDR3 DNA reads as TGCGCCAGCAGCTCATGGACAGGGGAGGGGTATCAGCCCCAGCATTTT.

The chain links TRBV2 to TRBJ1-4, with TRBD1 matching over 9 bases. Losses at the gene ends were 6 bases for V and 2 bases for J; bases not matched to a gene: 4. The V gene's germline CDR1 is SNHLY and CDR2 FYNNEI. CDR3 length: 15 amino acids. The CDR3 region is CASRPGTGTNEKLFF. CDR3 in DNA: TGTGCCAGCAGACCCGGGACAGGGACTAATGAAAAACTGTTTTTT. The whole variable domain, remainder taken from reference TRBV2 and TRBJ1-4, is EPEVTQTPSHQVTQMGQEVILRCVPISNHLYFYWYRQILGQKVEFLVSFYNNEISEKSEIFDDQFSVERPDGSNFTLKIRSTKLEDSAMYFCASRPGTGTNEKLFFGSGTQLSVL.

The chain joins TRBV5-6 to TRBJ1-4; D is perhaps TRBD1 (6 bases). This CDR3 spans 14 amino acids. In germline, CDR1 is SGHDT, CDR2 YYEEEE. V lost 2 bases and J lost 2, with 7 bases in between. The DNA for the CDR3 is TGTGCCAGCAGCTTTCAGGGGACTAATGAAAAACTGTTTTTT. Its translation: CASSFQGTNEKLFF.

This chain links TRBV9 with TRBJ2-1; D is undetermined. Trimming pared 0 bases from V and 5 bases from J, leaving 6 bases between. The CDR3 length is 13 residues. In germline, CDR1 is SGDLS, CDR2 YYNGEE. This CDR3 is CASSVANDNEQFF. Written as DNA, the CDR3 is TGTGCCAGCAGCGTAGCTAACGACAATGAGCAGTTCTTC.

The rearrangement joins TRBV7-9 to TRBJ1-1, with a tentative D call TRBD1 (5 bases). V lost 5 bases and J 2 bases, leaving 12 bases between the germline ends. This CDR3 has 14 amino acids. Germline V gives CDR1 SEHNR, CDR2 FQNEAQ (reference sequence). The CDR3 DNA reads TGTGCCAGCAGCCCGACAGCAGATAACACTGAAGCTTTCTTT. It codes for CASSPTADNTEAFF. Full variable domain (remainder filled in from reference TRBV7-9 and TRBJ1-1): DTGVSQNPRHKITKRGQNVTFRCDPISEHNRLYWYRQTLGQGPEFLTYFQNEAQLEKSRLLSDRFSAERPKGSFSTLEIQRTEQGDSAMYLCASSPTADNTEAFFGQGTRLTVV.

J is TRBJ1-5 and V is TRBV2, with 9 bases aligning to TRBD1. With 4 bases clipped from V and 4 bases from J, the junction kept 5 bases outside the gene matches. The germline gives CDR1 SNHLY, CDR2 FYNNEI. This CDR3 contains 15 residues. The CDR3 nucleotides read TGTGCCAGCAGTGGACAGGGGGGTAGGAATCAGCCCCAGCATTTT. This codes for CASSGQGGRNQPQHF.

In DNA form, the CDR3 reads TGTGCCGCAACGGTGAACACTGAAGCTTTCTTT. Amino acids: CAATVNTEAFF. The rearrangement joins TRBV6-5 to TRBJ1-1; D is unresolved. This CDR3 contains 11 residues. Trimming removed 11 bases at V and 0 bases at J, with 7 bases between. Germline CDR1 reads MNHEY; CDR2 reads SVGAGI.

The table lists this clone with a count of one. This rearrangement joins TRBV19 to TRBJ2-3, with 7 bases aligning to TRBD1. This CDR3 has 15 residues. Germline assignment: CDR1 LNHDA and CDR2 SQIVND (reference sequence). The junction had 8 bases not matched to a gene; V was cut back by 8 bases and J by 0 bases. The CDR3 DNA reads TGTGCCAGTTCCCGTGACAGGGATAGCACAGATACGCAGTATTTT. Translating gives CASSRDRDSTDTQYF. The complete variable domain, with remaining parts taken from reference TRBV19 and TRBJ2-3, reads DGGITQSPKYLFRKEGQNVTLSCEQNLNHDAMYWYRQDPGQGLRLIYYSQIVNDFQKGDIAEGYSVSREKKESFPLTVTSAQKNPTAFYLCASSRDRDSTDTQYFGPGTRLTVL.

The chain uses TRBV12-3 or TRBV12-4 and TRBJ1-2, with a possible D match to TRBD1 (6 bases). CDR3 length equals 13 residues. V lost 5 bases to trimming and J lost 4 bases, with 11 bases between them. This CDR3 reads CASSPGTTYGYTF. The CDR3 DNA reads TGTGCCAGCAGTCCGGGGACAACCTATGGCTACACCTTC.

The gene calls are TRBV6-5 and TRBJ2-5, with TRBD2 identical over 8 bases. This CDR3 region has 13 residues. From germline, CDR1 is MNHEY and CDR2 SVGAGI. The V segment lost 10 bases and the J segment 1 base; nucleotides outside the gene matches: 5. This CDR3 reads CATSGSFQETQYF. The CDR3 region has the DNA TGTGCCACAAGCGGGAGTTTCCAAGAGACCCAGTACTTC.

This chain links TRBV9 with TRBJ2-7; D possibly corresponds to TRBD2 (6 bases). V was trimmed by 0 bases and J by 5 bases, leaving 12 bases between them. CDR1 SGDLS and CDR2 YYNGEE come from the germline V gene. The CDR3 runs 14 residues. CDR3 bases: TGTGCCAGCAGCGTAGGACTAGTATACGACGAGCAGTACTTC. Amino acids: CASSVGLVYDEQYF.

The chain employs TRBV5-1 and TRBJ2-2; 7 bases match TRBD1. Trimming removed 4 bases from V and 2 bases from J; junction bases left unmatched: 2. Germline lookup yields CDR1 SGHRS and CDR2 YFSETQ. The CDR3 runs to 14 residues. This CDR3 reads CASSAGGNTGELFF. The CDR3 nucleotides are TGCGCCAGCAGCGCAGGGGGAAACACCGGGGAGCTGTTTTTT.

The rearrangement links TRBV11-3 to TRBJ1-1, with D unclear. The CDR3 is made up of 13 amino acids. The germline V gene has CDR1 SGHNT and CDR2 YENEEA. With 5 bases removed from V and 1 base from J, the gap between germline ends came to 8 bases. DNA of the CDR3: TGTGCCAGCAGCCAGGCCCAGAACACTGAAGCTTTCTTT. This encodes CASSQAQNTEAFF.

The gene calls are TRBV28 and TRBJ1-2; tentatively, D is TRBD1 (5 bases). With 10 bases removed from V and 2 bases from J, the gap between germline ends came to 14 bases. Looked up from germline, CDR1 is MDHEN and CDR2 is SYDVKM. The CDR3 has 13 residues. The CDR3 DNA reads TGTGCCACGAACGGGGGGGTGAACTATGGCTACACCTTC. This sequence encodes CATNGGVNYGYTF.

This clone has only one observation. The genes are TRBV24-1 and TRBJ2-1, with TRBD2 matching over 8 bases. CDR3 length equals 14 residues. J gave up 8 bases and V 4 bases, and 6 bases lay outside the gene matches. Germline values: CDR1 KGHDR, CDR2 SFDVKD. This CDR3 is CATSETGGRDEQFF. The CDR3 nucleotides read TGTGCCACCAGTGAAACGGGAGGGCGCGATGAGCAGTTCTTC.

This sequence joins TRBV2 and TRBJ1-5, with D possibly being TRBD1 (6 bases). Germline-derived CDR1 and CDR2 are SNHLY and FYNNEI. The CDR3 totals 14 residues. Trimming removed 5 bases at V and 4 bases at J, with 12 bases between. DNA of the CDR3: TGTGCCAGCAGTCAGGACAGCCCTAATCAGCCCCAGCATTTT. The encoded protein is CASSQDSPNQPQHF.

The CDR3 here is CASSWTGEKKLFF. The CDR3 region has the DNA TGTGCCAGCTCATGGACAGGGGAAAAAAAACTGTTTTTT. This chain joins TRBV18 and TRBJ1-4; 9 bases fit TRBD1. Trimming at V came to 5 bases and at J to 9 bases, leaving 4 bases not matched to a gene. Germline-derived CDR1 and CDR2 are KGHSH and LQKENI. The CDR3 covers 13 residues.